These T cell receptor beta chains were read from a single sample in a study of CD8+ T cells in alopecia areata. Repertoires were generated with immunoSEQ multiplex PCR, while TCRdb's copy carries only in-frame clones and drops some. The repertoire holds some 150,000 clones, with less than 65% as singletons. Sequencing was performed on CD8+ T cells sorted from blood, taken at week 0. These receptors were taken from a human donor with alopecia areata. The CDR3 runs from the conserved cysteine through the conserved F or W. A D gene is named only where the DNA matches it firmly. Part of the rows lack a size; the others show once, few, many or a class for expanded clones.

V gene	clone size	CDR3 length	D gene	J gene	CDR3 DNA	CDR3 protein
TRBV6-1	-	12	-	TRBJ2-1	TGTGCCAGCAGTGAGATGGTTGATGAGCAGTTCTTC	CASSEMVDEQFF
TRBV7-9	-	15	-	TRBJ2-7	TGTGCCAGCAGCCCCGATGGGACGGGCTCCTACGAGCAGTACTTC	CASSPDGTGSYEQYF
TRBV5-6	-	16	TRBD1	TRBJ1-2	TGTGCCAGCAGCTGGTTAACCGGGACAGGGTCTGATGGCTACACCTTC	CASSWLTGTGSDGYTF
TRBV30	-	13	-	TRBJ1-1	TGTGCCTGGAGGAAGGATCTGAACACTGAAGCTTTCTTT	CAWRKDLNTEAFF
TRBV9	-	15	-	TRBJ2-5	TGTGCCAGCAGCGACGGAGGGGGACGGGGGGAGACCCAGTACTTC	CASSDGGGRGETQYF
TRBV4-3	few	15	-	TRBJ2-1	TGCGCCAGCAGCCAAGACGGGGGAAAATACAATGAGCAGTTCTTC	CASSQDGGKYNEQFF
TRBV2	-	13	-	TRBJ2-1	TGTGCCAGCAGTGGGTCCAGGGACAATGAGCAGTTCTTC	CASSGSRDNEQFF
TRBV7-3	few	13	-	TRBJ2-7	TGTGCCAGCAGCTTAGTCGGAACACGCGAGCAGTACTTC	CASSLVGTREQYF
TRBV7-9	once	17	-	TRBJ1-1	TGTGCCAGCAGCTTAGAATCCGGGCCGCTCGGCGTGACTGAAGCTTTCTTT	CASSLESGPLGVTEAFF
TRBV7-9	-	19	TRBD1	TRBJ2-7	TGTGCCAGCAGCTTAGCGCGTTCCCCTGGGGGACAGAGCAGCTACGAGCAGTACTTC	CASSLARSPGGQSSYEQYF
TRBV15	-	15	-	TRBJ1-1	TGTGCCACCAGCAGAGAAGGGGGAAGGGACACTGAAGCTTTCTTT	CATSREGGRDTEAFF
TRBV19	-	11	-	TRBJ2-7	TGTGCCAGTAGTAACGCCTACGAGCAGTACTTC	CASSNAYEQYF
TRBV29-1	-	13	TRBD1	TRBJ1-4	TGCGGTGTATCCGGGACAGTTAATGAAAAACTGTTTTTT	CGVSGTVNEKLFF
TRBV7-9	-	14	-	TRBJ1-1	TGTGCCAGCAGCGGAGGAAGGGGGATCACTGAAGCTTTCTTT	CASSGGRGITEAFF
TRBV25-1	-	11	-	TRBJ1-1	TGTGCCAGCACCTATAGAAGTACGGCTTTCTTT	CASTYRSTAFF
TRBV10-2	-	13	-	TRBJ1-5	TGCGCCAGCAGTGAGATGGGGGGTCAGCCCCAGCATTTT	CASSEMGGQPQHF
TRBV5-6	-	15	-	TRBJ2-1	TGTGCCAGCAGCTTTGCGGAAGCCACCTACAATGAGCAGTTCTTC	CASSFAEATYNEQFF
TRBV30	-	11	-	TRBJ1-2	TGTGCCTGCGGGGTAGGAAATGGCTACACCTTC	CACGVGNGYTF
TRBV2	-	14	-	TRBJ2-3	TGTGCCAGCAGTGAATATGTGGGTCAAGATACGCAGTATTTT	CASSEYVGQDTQYF
TRBV5-4	few	13	TRBD2	TRBJ2-1	TGTGCCAGCAGCTCTATCGGGGGGGATGAGCAGTTCTTC	CASSSIGGDEQFF
TRBV30	-	14	-	TRBJ2-7	TGTGCCTGGAGTGTACCCCGGGGATTGAGCGAGCAGTACTTC	CAWSVPRGLSEQYF
TRBV11-2	-	11	-	TRBJ2-5	TGTGCCAGCAGCGAAAAAGAGACCCAGTACTTC	CASSEKETQYF
TRBV11-2	once	16	TRBD1	TRBJ2-1	TGTGCCAGCAGCTCGTTCCCAGGGACAGCCTACAATGAGCAGTTCTTC	CASSSFPGTAYNEQFF
TRBV11-2	few	12	-	TRBJ1-1	TGTGCCAGCAGCGTCAGGGGTCCTGAAGCTTTCTTT	CASSVRGPEAFF
TRBV6-1	few	14	-	TRBJ1-2	TGTGCCAGCAGTGAAGCGGAGGGGAACTATGGCTACACCTTC	CASSEAEGNYGYTF
TRBV29-1	-	12	-	TRBJ1-1	TGCAGCGTTGACAGAGGGGACACTGAAGCTTTCTTT	CSVDRGDTEAFF
TRBV13	-	19	TRBD1	TRBJ1-1	TGTGCCAGCAGCTTACCACGCGGGACAGCCTCTGGGATGAACACTGAAGCTTTCTTT	CASSLPRGTASGMNTEAFF
TRBV19	-	12	-	TRBJ2-2	TGTGCCAGTACTTCCGATCCCGGGGAGCTGTTTTTT	CASTSDPGELFF
TRBV30	once	15	-	TRBJ1-2	TGTGCCTGGAGTGACGGACCTGTGGAAGAATATGGCTACACCTTC	CAWSDGPVEEYGYTF
TRBV4-3	-	15	TRBD1	TRBJ2-1	TGCGCCAGCAGCCAAGGGAACAGGGGGTGGGATGAGCAGTTCTTC	CASSQGNRGWDEQFF
TRBV30	few	14	TRBD2	TRBJ2-1	TGTGCCTGGGGGGGACTAGCGGACTACAATGAGCAGTTCTTC	CAWGGLADYNEQFF
TRBV29-1	-	13	-	TRBJ2-2	TGCAGCGTCTCCACATCGCACACCGGGGAGCTGTTTTTT	CSVSTSHTGELFF